The present entry profiles one T cell receptor (beta chain) with its context. The data stem from a study of shared clonotypes between healthy human individuals. Sequenced by immunoSEQ multiplex PCR; TCRdb stores in-frame clones only, minus some. The sample lists about 480,000 clones, 60% to 85% occurring once. Trimming removed 2 bases at V and 1 base at J, with 10 bases between. The CDR3 is 15 amino acids. Germline V lookup: CDR1 SGHTA, CDR2 FQGNSA. Healthy HIV-negative adults with no recent acute infections or vaccinations were recruited as donors. The chain carries TRBV7-2 and TRBJ2-3; no firm D call. Sequenced sample: PBMCs. The sequence derives from a woman aged 40 to 50 in good health. Some clones in this sample may be carry-over from other donors' samples. The CDR3 bases are TGTGCCAGCAGCTTAACGTCTGGGGGCACAGATACGCAGTATTTT. Translating it yields CASSLTSGGTDTQYF.